This passage covers 22 T cell receptor beta chains from one sample sequenced in a study of T cell responses to AZD1222 COVID-19 vaccine. TCRdb's table, derived via immunoSEQ multiplex PCR, lists solely in-frame clones and lacks some. The sample shows under 100,000 clones, approximately 89% of them seen only once. This specimen consisted of peripheral blood, obtained 28 days after the second AZD1222 dose. Receptors were obtained from an adult who received the AZD1222 COVID-19 vaccine.

V usage is TRBV5-1 and J usage is TRBJ1-2; 7 bases are shared with TRBD1. This CDR3 contains 15 residues. Looked up from germline, CDR1 is SGHRS and CDR2 is YFSETQ. V was clipped by 4 bases and J by 3 bases; unmatched bases: 9. CDR3 loop: CASSIVGGMDYGYTF. The CDR3 DNA is TGCGCCAGCAGCATTGTAGGGGGCATGGACTATGGCTACACCTTC.

This rearrangement joins TRBV11-2 to TRBJ1-2; D is possibly TRBD1 (5 bases). This CDR3 is built from 15 residues. The V end was cut by 0 bases, the J end by 9 bases, with 17 bases between. Germline V gene sequence: CDR1 SGHAT, CDR2 FQNNGV. The CDR3 DNA is TGTGCCAGCAGCTTAGATGGGGGGATCTTGACTCGCTACACCTTC. This encodes CASSLDGGILTRYTF.

This clone was seen once. This rearrangement joins TRBV19 to TRBJ2-7; 11 bases are a match to TRBD1. The CDR3 is 15 amino acids. The germline gives CDR1 LNHDA, CDR2 SQIVND (reference sequence). With V trimmed by 4 bases and J by 0 bases, 2 bases remained unmatched. The CDR3 bases are TGTGCCAGTAGTACCGGGACAGGGGGCTCCTACGAGCAGTACGTC. As protein: CASSTGTGGSYEQYV.

The chain is built from TRBV5-4 and TRBJ1-5; D is unresolved. CDR1 is SGHNT, CDR2 YYREEE, per germline (reference sequence). Trimming cost V 4 bases and J 8 bases, with 16 bases left between them. The length of the CDR3 is 14 residues. The CDR3 reads CASSLFGRVEPQHF. In DNA, the CDR3 is TGTGCCAGCAGCCTGTTCGGTCGGGTGGAGCCCCAGCATTTT. The complete variable domain, with remaining parts taken from reference TRBV5-4 and TRBJ1-5, reads ETGVTQSPTHLIKTRGQQVTLRCSSQSGHNTVSWYQQALGQGPQFIFQYYREEENGRGNFPPRFSGLQFPNYSSELNVNALELDDSALYLCASSLFGRVEPQHFGDGTRLSIL.

This clone was seen only a few times. The chain combines TRBV4-1 with TRBJ2-3, with TRBD2 identical over 14 bases. Germline V lookup: CDR1 MGHRA, CDR2 YSYEKL. This CDR3 has 17 amino acids. The trim removed 2 bases at V and 3 bases at J, leaving 4 bases unmatched. The CDR3 loop is CASSQQGLAGGTDTQYF. The DNA of the CDR3 is TGCGCCAGCAGCCAACAAGGACTAGCGGGGGGAACAGATACGCAGTATTTT.

As concerns this clone: Other DNA sequences within the sample encode an identical CDR3. The chain combines TRBV5-8 with TRBJ2-7; no clear D. Germline values: CDR1 SGHTS, CDR2 YDEGEE. V gave up 4 bases and J gave up 0 bases, with 5 bases separating them. The CDR3 runs 12 residues. The CDR3 loop reads CASSPDSYEQYF. The CDR3 bases are TGTGCCAGCAGCCCCGACTCCTACGAGCAGTACTTC.

The chain has TRBV5-4 and TRBJ2-7; possibly TRBD1 for D (6 bases). Germline CDR1 SGHNT, CDR2 YYREEE (reference sequence). V was cut by 0 bases and J by 7 bases, with 17 bases left in between. This CDR3 has 15 residues. CDR3 bases: TGTGCCAGCAGCTTGGATCTCAGGGGTAATAGAGAGCAGTACGTC. It encodes CASSLDLRGNREQYV.

The chain joins TRBV19 to TRBJ1-3; D uncertain. V gave up 4 bases and J gave up 2 bases, with 12 bases separating them. Germline V CDR1 and CDR2: LNHDA, SQIVND (reference sequence). CDR3 length equals 15 residues. The CDR3, as DNA: TGTGCCAGTAGTACTGGGTCAAAGGCTGGAAACACCATATATTTT. It encodes CASSTGSKAGNTIYF. Filled out from reference TRBV19 and TRBJ1-3, the complete variable domain reads DGGITQSPKYLFRKEGQNVTLSCEQNLNHDAMYWYRQDPGQGLRLIYYSQIVNDFQKGDIAEGYSVSREKKESFPLTVTSAQKNPTAFYLCASSTGSKAGNTIYFGEGSWLTVV.

The CDR3 is CAWSTASWGTEAFF. As DNA, the CDR3 is TGTGCCTGGAGTACGGCCAGCTGGGGGACTGAAGCTTTCTTT. The chain carries TRBV30 and TRBJ1-1; TRBD1 might be the D (5 bases). V lost 2 bases, J lost 5 bases, and 15 bases lay in between. The CDR3 loop spans 14 amino acids. Looked up from germline, CDR1 is GTSNPN and CDR2 is SVGIG (reference sequence).

The chain employs TRBV11-1 and TRBJ1-1; D not resolved. Trimming took 0 bases from V and 0 from J, leaving 11 bases between them. This CDR3 region has 16 residues. CDR1 is SGHAT, CDR2 FQDESV, per germline (reference sequence). CDR3 bases: TGTGCCAGCAGCTTAGCTCAGATCGGGTTGAACACTGAAGCTTTCTTT. Amino acids: CASSLAQIGLNTEAFF.

V is TRBV6-4 and J is TRBJ2-3; a weak D match, TRBD2 (6 bases). The ends were cut back, 5 bases at V and 2 bases at J, with 11 bases in the middle. From germline, CDR1 is MRHNA and CDR2 SNTAGT. This CDR3 is 14 amino acids long. CDR3 sequence reads: CASSTGGATDTQYF. The CDR3, as DNA: TGTGCCAGCAGTACCGGGGGTGCCACAGATACGCAGTATTTT.

The CDR3 DNA is TGCGCCAGCAGCACAAATCCCACTGAAGCTTTCTTT. The encoded protein is CASSTNPTEAFF. This sequence joins TRBV5-1 and TRBJ1-1, with D hard to call. Trimming cost V 4 bases and J 4 bases, with 8 bases left between them. This CDR3 has 12 residues. The germline CDR1 and CDR2 sequences are SGHRS and YFSETQ.

The chain links TRBV12-3 or TRBV12-4 to TRBJ1-5; a possible D gene is TRBD1 (6 bases). The V end was cut by 6 bases, the J end by 6 bases, with 12 bases between. CDR3 length: 13 residues. CDR3 DNA sequence: TGTGCCAGCAGGGAACAGGGAGGTCAGCCCCAGCATTTT. It yields the protein CASREQGGQPQHF.

V usage is TRBV19 and J usage is TRBJ1-6, with D maybe TRBD1 (5 bases). Per germline, CDR1 LNHDA and CDR2 SQIVND (reference sequence). The V end was cut by 2 bases, the J end by 10 bases, with 15 bases between. The CDR3 covers 15 residues. The CDR3: CASSISGEGRSPLHF. In nucleotides, the CDR3 is TGTGCCAGTAGTATATCGGGGGAAGGGCGGTCACCCCTCCACTTT. The whole variable domain, remainder taken from reference TRBV19 and TRBJ1-6, is DGGITQSPKYLFRKEGQNVTLSCEQNLNHDAMYWYRQDPGQGLRLIYYSQIVNDFQKGDIAEGYSVSREKKESFPLTVTSAQKNPTAFYLCASSISGEGRSPLHFGNGTRLTVT.

This clone was detected a few times. This chain links TRBV19 with TRBJ1-2; D perhaps matches TRBD1 (5 bases). The germline CDR1 and CDR2 sequences are LNHDA and SQIVND (reference sequence). V shed 3 bases and J shed 3 bases, with 8 bases lying between them. The CDR3 loop spans 13 amino acids. As DNA, the CDR3 is TGTGCCAGTAGTATTGGCAGGGACTATGGCTACACCTTC. This codes for CASSIGRDYGYTF.

CDR3 nucleotides: TGTGCCAGCAGCTTGGCCGGGACTAGCGGGGGGGTTGATACGCAGTATTTT. It is translated as CASSLAGTSGGVDTQYF. The genes are TRBV7-2 and TRBJ2-3; 16 bases line up with TRBD2. Germline CDR1 and CDR2: SGHTA and FQGNSA. The CDR3 totals 17 residues. V dropped 3 bases and J dropped 6; count of bases not matched to a gene: 6.

The chain's CDR3 is CASSSPPRGIPSGEQYV. For the CDR3, the DNA is TGTGCCAGCAGTTCCCCCCCGAGGGGCATCCCCTCGGGGGAGCAGTACGTC. This sequence joins TRBV27 and TRBJ2-7, with D perhaps being TRBD1 or TRBD2 (5 bases each). CDR1 MNHEY and CDR2 SMNVEV come from the germline V gene (reference sequence). With 4 bases removed from V and 7 bases from J, the gap between germline ends came to 26 bases. The CDR3 extends over 17 amino acids.

This clone was found once. J is TRBJ2-5 and V is TRBV11-2, with 10 bases lining up with TRBD2. J was trimmed by 2 bases and V by 3 bases; bases with no gene match: 12. From germline, CDR1 is SGHAT and CDR2 FQNNGV. The CDR3 length is 18 residues. This CDR3 is CASSFGASGGASQETQYF. The CDR3 DNA reads as TGTGCCAGCAGCTTTGGCGCTAGCGGGGGAGCTTCACAAGAGACCCAGTACTTC.

This clone was observed a single time. The V call is TRBV7-9, the J call TRBJ2-2; no clear D. This CDR3 has 15 residues. The germline CDR1 and CDR2 sequences are SEHNR and FQNEAQ (reference sequence). Trimming cost V 2 bases and J 6 bases, with 13 bases left between them. The CDR3 bases are TGTGCCAGCAGCTTACAAGGGCGGAAGGCCGGGGAGCTGTTTTTT. This gives the protein CASSLQGRKAGELFF.

This chain connects TRBV7-9 to TRBJ2-7; a possible D gene is TRBD1 (6 bases). CDR3 length: 14 amino acids. Trimming removed 5 bases from V and 6 bases from J, with 17 bases in between. Germline CDR1 and CDR2: SEHNR and FQNEAQ (reference sequence). CDR3 sequence: CASSNRAGVAEQYF. CDR3 DNA sequence: TGTGCCAGCAGCAACCGGGCAGGGGTGGCCGAGCAGTACTTC.

The chain combines TRBV7-8 with TRBJ2-7; D is uncertain. Trimming stripped 3 bases from V and 3 bases from J, with 6 bases between. Germline CDR1 is SGHVS and CDR2 is FQNEAQ. The CDR3 is 12 residues long. Here the CDR3 reads CASSLSSYEQYV. The DNA of the CDR3 is TGTGCCAGCAGCTTGTCCAGCTACGAGCAGTACGTC.

V is TRBV19 and J is TRBJ1-5; D is possibly TRBD1 (6 bases). The CDR3 totals 15 residues. V gave up 6 bases and J gave up 0 bases, with 12 bases separating them. Germline lookup yields CDR1 LNHDA and CDR2 SQIVND (reference sequence). CDR3 residues: CASRTTGNSNQPQHF. As DNA, the CDR3 is TGTGCCAGTAGGACGACAGGAAATAGCAATCAGCCCCAGCATTTT.